These 24 T cell receptor beta chains share one sample of origin, sequenced in a study of shared clonotypes between healthy human individuals. Clones were read by immunoSEQ multiplex PCR, and TCRdb kept only the in-frame ones, dropping some. The sample shows some 1,900,000 clones, over 85% of them seen only once. CD45RO-negative cells were positively selected for CCR7, leaving out terminally differentiated effector memory CD45RA+ cells. Sequenced: naive CD8+ T cells sorted from blood. These receptors came from a man aged 18 to 35 in good health.

On this clone itself: At one end the junction does not follow the germline gene, possibly because of a read error. CDR3 sequence: CASSWGPVGTEGWSETQYF. The CDR3, as DNA: TGTGCTAGCAGCTGGGGCCCGGTCGGGACAGAGGGGTGGTCGGAGACCCAGTACTTC. This chain joins TRBV7-7 and TRBJ2-5; 7 bases fit TRBD1. CDR1 is SSHAT, CDR2 FNYEAQ, per germline (reference sequence). CDR3 size: 19 residues.

The chain recombines TRBV4-2 with TRBJ1-6, with D uncertain. The CDR3 contains 18 residues. Trimming took off 0 bases at V and 0 bases at J, with 12 bases between the two ends. Germline V gene sequence: CDR1 LGHNA, CDR2 YNFKEQ. The CDR3 loop reads CASSQDRNSFSYNSPLHF. CDR3 in DNA: TGTGCCAGCAGCCAAGATCGAAATAGTTTCTCCTATAATTCACCCCTCCACTTT.

In its sample, this clone was seen once. As DNA, the CDR3 is TGTGCCAGCAAGGGCCTCTTCGAGGTCAATCAGCCCCAGCATTTT. It yields the protein CASKGLFEVNQPQHF. The rearrangement links TRBV28 to TRBJ1-5; no firm D call. This CDR3 region has 15 residues. Germline V gene data show CDR1 as MDHEN and CDR2 as SYDVKM. Trimming pared 7 bases from V and 3 bases from J, leaving 16 bases between.

The chain joins TRBV9 to TRBJ2-2, with 12 bases matching TRBD2. The CDR3 totals 17 residues. V shed 6 bases and J 7 bases; nucleotides not matched to a gene: 13. CDR1 and CDR2 (germline): SGDLS, YYNGEE. This CDR3 reads CASNPLAGGPFGGELFF. The CDR3 nucleotides read TGTGCCAGCAACCCTCTAGCGGGGGGGCCGTTTGGCGGGGAGCTGTTTTTT.

About this clone itself: This sample includes further DNA sequences coding for the same CDR3. V gene TRBV5-1 combines with J gene TRBJ2-7, with D perhaps matching TRBD2 (5 bases). CDR1 is SGHRS and CDR2 is YFSETQ in the germline V gene. V lost 0 bases to trimming and J lost 0 bases, with 13 bases between them. The CDR3 spans 16 residues. CDR3 bases: TGCGCCAGCAGCTTGGCCGGTGGGAGTAGCTCCTACGAGCAGTACTTC. Translating it yields CASSLAGGSSSYEQYF.

In regard to this clone: Other DNA variants within this sample encode the same CDR3. V and J are TRBV2 and TRBJ2-7; TRBD1 aligns across 7 bases. Germline values: CDR1 SNHLY, CDR2 FYNNEI. This CDR3 is built from 15 residues. V shed 1 base and J 2 bases; nucleotides not matched to a gene: 5. DNA of the CDR3: TGTGCCAGCAGTGAAGGGACAGGCGTACCCTACGAGCAGTACTTC. This translates into CASSEGTGVPYEQYF.

V is TRBV28 and J is TRBJ1-6, with D uncertain. This CDR3 has 15 residues. V lost 1 base and J lost 10, with 14 bases in between. CDR1 is MDHEN, CDR2 SYDVKM, per germline. The CDR3 loop reads CASSLSAEVESPLHF. Written as DNA, the CDR3 is TGTGCCAGCAGTTTATCGGCAGAGGTCGAATCACCCCTCCACTTT.

The chain combines TRBV21-1 with TRBJ2-1; the table's D call TRBD2 went unverified against the DNA. TRBV21-1 counts as a pseudogene. This CDR3 is 16 amino acids long. The CDR3 protein is CASSSRLAGAYNEQFF. The CDR3 DNA sequence: TGTGCCAGCAGCTCCCGACTAGCGGGGGCCTACAATGAGCAGTTCTTC.

The chain links TRBV19 to TRBJ1-2; D uncertain. Between the trimmed V and J ends, which lost 8 bases and 8 bases, there was a span of 12 bases. The length of the CDR3 is 11 residues. Germline assignment: CDR1 LNHDA and CDR2 SQIVND (reference sequence). The CDR3 sequence: CASEGDKGYTF. The CDR3 bases are TGTGCCAGTGAGGGTGATAAAGGCTACACCTTC.

This chain links TRBV9 with TRBJ2-3, with TRBD2 matching 7 bases. This CDR3 spans 15 amino acids. V lost 7 bases, J lost 4 bases, and 12 bases stayed unmatched. Germline lookup yields CDR1 SGDLS and CDR2 YYNGEE. CDR3 region: CASSGGDSPPDTQYF. The CDR3 coding sequence is TGTGCCAGCTCTGGGGGGGACTCACCCCCAGATACGCAGTATTTT.

The CDR3 loop is CASSWGAIANYGYTF. The CDR3 region has the DNA TGCGCCAGCAGCTGGGGGGCCATAGCGAACTATGGCTACACCTTC. The gene calls are TRBV5-1 and TRBJ1-2; maybe TRBD1 (6 bases). The germline gives CDR1 SGHRS, CDR2 YFSETQ. V was clipped by 3 bases and J by 2 bases, with 14 bases between them. This CDR3 region has 15 residues.

The chain couples TRBV19 to TRBJ2-7; D gene unclear. With 3 bases removed from V and 1 base from J, the gap between germline ends came to 7 bases. Germline V gene lookup returns CDR1 LNHDA and CDR2 SQIVND (reference sequence). This CDR3 is 13 amino acids long. In DNA, the CDR3 is TGTGCCAGTAGTATGAGGCCTTCCTACGAGCAGTACTTC. This encodes CASSMRPSYEQYF.

This clone was found a few times. This CDR3 is also generated by other DNA sequences in the sample. The V and J genes are TRBV25-1 and TRBJ1-5; D gene uncertain. The V gene lost 2 bases and the J gene lost 0 bases, with 5 bases spanning the gap. The CDR3 runs to 14 residues. Germline assignment: CDR1 MGHDK and CDR2 SYGVNS. The CDR3 nucleotides are TGTGCCAGCAGTGAAGGTGATAGCAATCAGCCCCAGCATTTT. Translated, it gives CASSEGDSNQPQHF.

This chain uses TRBV27 with TRBJ1-2; 9 positions agree with TRBD1. Germline trimming cut 8 bases from V and 7 bases from J; bases unmatched to any gene: 8. Germline-derived CDR1 and CDR2 are MNHEY and SMNVEV (reference sequence). CDR3 length equals 13 residues. Written as DNA, the CDR3 is TGTGCCAGCGGATACGGGACAGGGATTGGCTACACCTTC. Protein product: CASGYGTGIGYTF.

This chain joins TRBV11-2 and TRBJ2-2, with D uncertain. Trimming cost V 1 base and J 7 bases, with 16 bases left between them. CDR3 length: 16 amino acids. Germline values: CDR1 SGHAT, CDR2 FQNNGV. DNA of the CDR3: TGTGCCAGCAGCTTAGGACTCGGCCAACTTGACGGGGAGCTGTTTTTT. Translation: CASSLGLGQLDGELFF. Looking up the rest from reference TRBV11-2 and TRBJ2-2 gives the full variable domain: EAGVAQSPRYKIIEKRQSVAFWCNPISGHATLYWYQQILGQGPKLLIQFQNNGVVDDSQLPKDRFSAERLKGVDSTLKIQPAKLEDSAVYLCASSLGLGQLDGELFFGEGSRLTVL.

The chain uses TRBV5-6 and TRBJ2-2, with D possibly TRBD2 on 6 matching bases. The V end was cut by 0 bases, the J end by 5 bases, with 14 bases between. From germline, CDR1 is SGHDT and CDR2 YYEEEE. The length of the CDR3 is 16 residues. The CDR3 DNA reads as TGTGCCAGCAGCTTGGCGACTAGAGGTTGGACCGGGGAGCTGTTTTTT. Translating gives CASSLATRGWTGELFF.

This clone has a single count. This sequence joins TRBV6-1 and TRBJ2-7; maybe TRBD2 (5 bases). This CDR3 spans 15 amino acids. Trimming removed 5 bases at V and 0 bases at J, with 14 bases between. Looked up from germline, CDR1 is MNHNS and CDR2 is SASEGT. The CDR3 DNA sequence: TGTGCCAGCAGTCCCCCGCGAACTAGCTCCTACGAGCAGTACTTC. Its protein product is CASSPPRTSSYEQYF.

V usage is TRBV19 and J usage is TRBJ1-1; D is possibly TRBD1 (5 bases). V was cut by 7 bases and J by 0 bases, with 12 bases left in between. Germline CDR1 LNHDA, CDR2 SQIVND (reference sequence). This CDR3 has 14 amino acids. The CDR3 nucleotides read TGTGCCAGTACCGGGGGACTGATGAACACTGAAGCTTTCTTT. Protein: CASTGGLMNTEAFF. The full variable domain, with the rest looked up from reference TRBV19 and TRBJ1-1, is DGGITQSPKYLFRKEGQNVTLSCEQNLNHDAMYWYRQDPGQGLRLIYYSQIVNDFQKGDIAEGYSVSREKKESFPLTVTSAQKNPTAFYLCASTGGLMNTEAFFGQGTRLTVV.

This rearrangement joins TRBV11-2 to TRBJ1-1; no reliable D call. The CDR3 covers 12 residues. Germline V gene lookup returns CDR1 SGHAT and CDR2 FQNNGV. V gave up 5 bases and J gave up 1 base, with 5 bases separating them. The DNA of the CDR3 is TGTGCCAGCAGCAATTGGAACACTGAAGCTTTCTTT. Protein: CASSNWNTEAFF.

CDR3 protein: CASSPWTETPNYGYTF. The CDR3 DNA is TGTGCCAGCAGCCCATGGACAGAAACCCCTAACTATGGCTACACCTTC. The V and J genes are TRBV28 and TRBJ1-2, with D possibly matching TRBD1 (6 bases). The CDR3 contains 16 residues. Trimming stripped 6 bases from V and 0 bases from J, with 17 bases between. The germline V gene has CDR1 MDHEN and CDR2 SYDVKM.

About this clone: Distinct nucleotide sequences in the sample also encode this CDR3. The chain combines TRBV27 with TRBJ2-7, with TRBD1 as a possible D gene (5 bases). The germline V gene has CDR1 MNHEY and CDR2 SMNVEV (reference sequence). The CDR3 runs to 14 residues. The V end was cut by 0 bases, the J end by 2 bases, with 8 bases between. The CDR3 region is CASSLSSTAYEQYF. The CDR3 DNA is TGTGCCAGCAGTTTATCTTCGACAGCCTACGAGCAGTACTTC.

This clone was counted once. The chain employs TRBV7-9 and TRBJ2-1, with 7 bases identical to TRBD2. Per the germline V gene, CDR1 is SEHNR and CDR2 is FQNEAQ (reference sequence). The CDR3 runs to 16 residues. The junction had 11 bases not matched to a gene; V was cut back by 7 bases and J by 2 bases. The CDR3 coding sequence is TGTGCCAGCACCCTAGGGTGGGAGGGCGCCTACAATGAGCAGTTCTTC. Residues: CASTLGWEGAYNEQFF.

The chain links TRBV30 to TRBJ2-2; TRBD1 might be the D (6 bases). V lost 7 bases to trimming and J lost 6 bases, with 18 bases between them. This CDR3 has 14 residues. Germline V gene data show CDR1 as GTSNPN and CDR2 as SVGIG (reference sequence). The CDR3 nucleotides are TGTGCCTTGGGGGCCACAGGGTTGGCCGGGGAGCTGTTTTTT. The encoded protein is CALGATGLAGELFF.

J is TRBJ2-1 and V is TRBV11-2, with 11 positions matching TRBD2. The V gene's germline CDR1 is SGHAT and CDR2 FQNNGV. CDR3 size: 16 residues. The V and J ends lost 1 base and 9 bases, in that order; junction bases with no gene match: 8. The DNA of the CDR3 is TGTGCCAGCAGCTTAGTCGGTAGCGGGAGGGCTGGTGAGCAGTTCTTC. Protein sequence: CASSLVGSGRAGEQFF. The full variable domain, rest sourced from reference TRBV11-2 and TRBJ2-1, is EAGVAQSPRYKIIEKRQSVAFWCNPISGHATLYWYQQILGQGPKLLIQFQNNGVVDDSQLPKDRFSAERLKGVDSTLKIQPAKLEDSAVYLCASSLVGSGRAGEQFFGPGTRLTVL.